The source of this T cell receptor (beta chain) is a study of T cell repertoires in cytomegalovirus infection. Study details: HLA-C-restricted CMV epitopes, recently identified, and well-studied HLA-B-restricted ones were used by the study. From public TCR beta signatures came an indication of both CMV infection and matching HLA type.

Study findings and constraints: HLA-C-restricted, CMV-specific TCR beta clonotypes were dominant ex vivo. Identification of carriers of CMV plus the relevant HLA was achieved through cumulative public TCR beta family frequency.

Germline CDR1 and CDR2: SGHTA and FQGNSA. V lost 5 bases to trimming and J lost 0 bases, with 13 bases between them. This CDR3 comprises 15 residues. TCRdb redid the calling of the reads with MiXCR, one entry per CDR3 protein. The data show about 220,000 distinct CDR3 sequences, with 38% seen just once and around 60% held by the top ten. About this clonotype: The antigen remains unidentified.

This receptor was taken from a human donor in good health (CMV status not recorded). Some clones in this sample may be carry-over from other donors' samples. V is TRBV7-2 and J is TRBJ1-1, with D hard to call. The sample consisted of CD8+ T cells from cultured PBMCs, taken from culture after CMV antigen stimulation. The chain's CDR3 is CASSPKGRLNTEAFF. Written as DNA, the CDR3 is TGTGCCAGCAGCCCCAAGGGCAGACTGAACACTGAAGCTTTCTTT.